These 10 T cell receptor beta chains share one sample of origin, sequenced in a study of graft-versus-host responses after intestinal transplantation. Profiled with immunoSEQ multiplex PCR; TCRdb holds only in-frame clones, not every one. The table has 90,000 to 150,000 clones, 85% to 95% seen once; the top ten hold 0.095% to 0.15%. These TCRs are of unknown antigen specificity. The sample was unstimulated CD4+ T cells sorted from spleen or lymph node cells, taken before intestinal transplant. The source of these receptors is a human donor who received an intestinal transplant.

The chain couples TRBV6-1 to TRBJ1-2; tentative D call: TRBD1 (5 bases). CDR3 length equals 17 residues. Germline loops: CDR1 MNHNS, CDR2 SASEGT. Trimming cost V 2 bases and J 0 bases, with 16 bases left between them. CDR3 sequence (DNA): TGTGCCAGCAGTGAATCGTGGAGGGACTTAGCTAACTATGGCTACACCTTC. It is translated as CASSESWRDLANYGYTF.

The gene calls are TRBV6-1 and TRBJ1-4; TRBD1 is a possible D gene (6 bases). Germline CDR1 MNHNS, CDR2 SASEGT. The CDR3 length is 13 residues. Trimming left V 4 bases short and J 7 bases short, with 10 bases between. CDR3 in amino acids: CASSVTGAEKLFF. The CDR3 bases are TGTGCCAGCAGTGTGACAGGAGCTGAAAAACTGTTTTTT.

V and J are TRBV7-3 and TRBJ2-1; 7 bases agree with TRBD2. V shed 2 bases and J 8 bases; nucleotides not matched to a gene: 9. Germline V gene lookup returns CDR1 SGHTA and CDR2 FQGTGA. The CDR3 has 15 amino acids. This chain's CDR3 is CASSLQGGRGDEQFF. CDR3 in DNA: TGTGCCAGCAGCTTACAGGGCGGGAGAGGGGATGAGCAGTTCTTC.

Comments on this clone: This sample includes further DNA sequences coding for the same CDR3. V gene TRBV28 combines with J gene TRBJ1-1; D uncertain. V was trimmed by 1 base and J by 1 base, leaving 4 bases between them. Per the germline V gene, CDR1 is MDHEN and CDR2 is SYDVKM. The CDR3 is made up of 13 amino acids. CDR3 region: CASSLYGNTEAFF. The CDR3 nucleotides are TGTGCCAGCAGTTTATATGGGAACACTGAAGCTTTCTTT.

V usage is TRBV6-1 and J usage is TRBJ2-7; 14 bases line up with TRBD2. From germline, CDR1 is MNHNS and CDR2 SASEGT. The CDR3 sequence is 15 residues long. The trim removed 7 bases at V and 6 bases at J, leaving 8 bases unmatched. CDR3 sequence reads: CASTGGLAGAVEQYF. In nucleotides, the CDR3 is TGTGCCAGCACAGGGGGACTAGCGGGAGCGGTCGAGCAGTACTTC.

CDR3 residues: CASSSGQGFGYTF. The CDR3 DNA sequence: TGTGCCAGCAGCTCCGGACAGGGATTTGGCTACACCTTC. This chain connects TRBV7-6 to TRBJ1-2, with 8 bases matching TRBD1. CDR3 size: 13 residues. V was clipped by 4 bases and J by 7 bases; unmatched bases: 5. Looked up from germline, CDR1 is SGHVS and CDR2 is FNYEAQ.

This chain uses TRBV25-1 with TRBJ2-5; weak D call: TRBD1 (6 bases). This CDR3 contains 15 residues. V gave up 8 bases and J gave up 4 bases, with 20 bases separating them. Germline loops: CDR1 MGHDK, CDR2 SYGVNS. CDR3 coding DNA: TGTGCCAGCGGTCGATGGGCAGGGGTTGGAGAGACCCAGTACTTC. It translates to CASGRWAGVGETQYF.

The chain carries TRBV6-5 and TRBJ1-1; the D is unclear. V lost 1 base to trimming and J lost 3 bases, with 12 bases between them. Germline V gene data show CDR1 as MNHEY and CDR2 as SVGAGI. CDR3 length equals 15 residues. The CDR3 is CASSYLIGVDTEAFF. CDR3 nucleotide sequence: TGTGCCAGCAGTTACTTAATCGGGGTGGACACTGAAGCTTTCTTT.

In its sample, this clone was seen once. J is TRBJ2-1 and V is TRBV5-1, with 8 bases aligning to TRBD1. The CDR3 is made up of 13 amino acids. J was trimmed by 7 bases and V by 8 bases; bases with no gene match: 8. Germline V gene sequence: CDR1 SGHRS, CDR2 YFSETQ. The DNA of the CDR3 is TGCGCCAGTAAGACAGGGGCTGGAAATGAGCAGTTCTTC. This encodes CASKTGAGNEQFF. Based on the CDR3 plus reference TRBV5-1 and TRBJ2-1, the full variable domain is KAGVTQTPRYLIKTRGQQVTLSCSPISGHRSVSWYQQTPGQGLQFLFEYFSETQRNKGNFPGRFSGRQFSNSRSEMNVSTLELGDSALYLCASKTGAGNEQFFGPGTRLTVL.

The V gene is TRBV11-3, the J gene TRBJ2-5, with D possibly TRBD2 on 6 matching bases. V lost 1 base to trimming and J lost 2 bases, with 11 bases between them. Germline lookup yields CDR1 SGHNT and CDR2 YENEEA. The CDR3 loop spans 15 amino acids. CDR3 sequence reads: CASSLGVLAQETQYF. CDR3 DNA: TGTGCCAGCAGCTTAGGCGTCCTAGCGCAAGAGACCCAGTACTTC.